This T cell receptor beta chain was observed in a study of shared clonotypes between healthy human individuals. General study results and limits: Deeper or shallower sequencing was expected to change how clonotypes are shared among donors.

Clones were sequenced by immunoSEQ multiplex PCR, and TCRdb holds only the in-frame ones, with some missing. The top ten clones hold more than 0.9% of a sample with about 1.4 million clones, 95% to 97% of them seen once. About this clone: Its antigen is not known.

CDR1 SGHNT and CDR2 YENEEA come from the germline V gene. This CDR3 region has 14 residues. Trimming shortened V by 5 bases and J by 2 bases, and 9 bases separated the two germline ends. V is TRBV11-3 and J is TRBJ2-2, with D uncertain. Material for sequencing was naive CD4+ T cells sorted from blood. Regarding subset: CD45RA+ positively selected. This receptor was identified in a man aged 25-45 years in good health. In DNA, the CDR3 is TGTGCCAGCAGCACCGCAGACAACACCGGGGAGCTGTTTTTT. The encoded protein is CASSTADNTGELFF.